This T cell receptor beta chain stems from a study of human T cells and chemical hapten exposure (TCRdb year 2021). Describing the broader study: For sensitization, 2% DPC in acetone was applied to a roughly 2 cm by roughly 2 cm area of upper inner arm skin. Patients additionally received weekly therapeutic DPC doses to the scalp throughout the roughly 25-week study period. Blood samples were taken from patients before sensitization (week 0) and then at 2, 6 and about 24 weeks after DPC sensitization. Approximately 30 alopecia patients provided blood for TCR sequencing at one to four time points (pre-sensitization, 2, 6 and 24 weeks). Patch testing was done on the upper back using Finn chambers containing 0.01% DPC, and results were scored after 6 days according to International Contact Dermatitis Research Group standards. Peripheral blood TCR repertoire changes were tracked in vivo in alopecia patients during primary and secondary sensitization to the hapten diphenylcyclopropenone (DPC). The mostly female patient cohort included alopecia areata with under or over 50% scalp involvement, alopecia totalis and alopecia universalis. Libraries were combined into a pool for sequencing, and differences in TCR yield between samples came mainly from small differences in library volumes within the pool.

Libraries were constructed by RACE. Sequencing was carried out with a NextSeq 500. During library preparation, unique molecular identifiers were attached to individual cDNA molecules so that TCRs could be counted in a quantitative, reproducible way. From each blood RNA sample, both TCR alpha and TCR beta chains were sequenced. As for the original processing: A median of around 100,000 TCRs per sample was observed, with a range of 23,224 to 690,600. The Decombinator software suite was used to annotate V, J and CDR3 in the TCR reads. For the PS versus PT1 abundance plots, all samples were subsampled to the same number of TCRs (28,000). Expanded TCRs were defined as absent before sensitization and observed at least eight times at the 2-week time point. The raw public reads went through TCRdb reprocessing: fastp at Q25, MiXCR clone calling, in-frame beta chains kept. Each record represents a unique CDR3 protein, reported with the most common genes and DNA among its rows. The authors' filters were not applied to this entry. For this sample there are 250,000 or so distinct CDR3 sequences; 7% to 10% appear just once. The leading ten clones occupy over 2% of the sample.

Study-wide conclusions, independent of this receptor: Repeated subsampling changed both the strength of the expansion versus patch-test correlation and the threshold at which the correlation became significant. Because all patients had alopecia, a presumed autoimmune disease, the immune response of the patients might differ from that of healthy individuals. Compared with pre-sensitization or healthy control sets, expanded TCRs formed significantly more large CDR3 similarity clusters, which is consistent with antigen-driven responses. No change with DPC sensitization was found in the number of TCRs above 1 in 1000 frequency, and no evidence of global repertoire structure alterations was found. The number of PT1 expanded TCRs positively correlated with patch test score, significant at thresholds 8, 16 and 32 but not 4.

The meaning of the sample's time point label: pre-sensitization, week 0. This specimen's treatment or condition label, interpreted: therapeutic diphenylcyclopropenone sensitization with weekly scalp DPC. At each patch-test visit, blood was drawn before the patch test was applied. To be eligible, patients had to be aged 18 to 70, diagnosed with alopecia and judged suitable for DPC therapy, while pregnant patients were excluded. Total RNA was isolated from unfractionated whole blood collected in Tempus Blood RNA tubes. With regard to this clonotype: The specificity of this receptor is unknown. Base qualities are not at hand, and no much larger clone is one base apart.

The TCR originated in a woman in her 40s with alopecia areata. Some clones in this sample may be carry-over from other donors' samples. The input for sequencing was whole blood, taken in connection with sensitization to the hapten diphenylcyclopropenone (DPC).

The CDR3 in this case is CASSRVTRIKSEQYF. In nucleotide form, the sequence is TGTGCCAGCAGCCGAGTGACTAGAATCAAGTCCGAGCAGTACTTC. The chain couples TRBV5-6 to TRBJ2-7; possibly the D gene is TRBD2, per 6 matching bases. The CDR3 covers 15 residues, taking in both the cysteine and the phenylalanine. CDR3 DNA only is kept here, 45 bases in frame from base 1. V is shortened by 4 bases, J by 6 bases, and the region joining them spans 20 bases. The germline V gene specifies SGHDT as CDR1 and YYEEEE as CDR2.